Sequencing of this T cell receptor (beta chain) was carried out in a study of metastatic and nonmetastatic thyroid tumors (TCRdb year 2020). Broadly, across the study: For patients with malignant and with benign thyroid disease, the researchers compared repertoires between peripheral blood samples and tumor or nodule tissue samples.

Before undergoing thyroid surgery, none of the patients had been given any kind of treatment. Using T-cell receptor beta sequencing, the researchers looked back retrospectively at clinical samples from patients, gathered between about 2011 and 2019. This clone came up once. The clone's antigen remains unknown. The record has no base qualities; no much larger clone is one base away. A single read makes a weak case. The library was built by means of PCR. Sequencing was carried out with an Illumina HiSeq 4000. High-throughput sequencing was used to profile the CDR3 region of the TCR beta-chain in every patient. Turning to the authors' computational methods: The researchers built a classifier to tell apart papillary thyroid cancer patients with distant metastasis, based on CDR3 differences among clinicopathological groups. The Shannon index was used to measure repertoire diversity, and the Morisita-Horn index was used to measure how similar tumor and blood repertoires were. The raw public reads went through TCRdb reprocessing: fastp at Q25, MiXCR clone calling, in-frame beta chains kept. The V and J calls and clone size come from TCRdb's table, not from the authors' own analysis. The sample table holds about 46,000 clones, of which about 22% were seen once. The ten most abundant clones make up approximately 3.5% of the sample.

The germline V gene provides CDR1 SGHAT and CDR2 FQNNGV. V is pared back by 0 bases and J by 3 bases, with 15 bases lying between the germline termini. There are 16 amino acids in the CDR3, from cysteine to phenylalanine inclusive. The kept DNA is CDR3 alone, 48 bases in frame from the first base. The paper as a whole reports these results and caveats: TCR beta diversity was reported as significantly higher in malignant tumors than in benign nodules, in both blood and tumor samples.

This receptor was taken from a male donor with papillary thyroid cancer or a benign thyroid nodule (not recorded which). Some clones in this sample may be carry-over from other donors' samples. Recombination linked TRBV11-2 to TRBJ2-7; the D gene is perhaps TRBD1 or TRBD2, each of them matching over 6 bases. The sequenced sample consisted of blood. The CDR3 region: CASSLDGFGGLYEQYF. The nucleotides are TGTGCCAGCAGCTTAGATGGTTTCGGGGGCCTCTACGAGCAGTACTTC.